The 29 T cell receptor beta chains listed next were all sequenced from one sample in a study of siplizumab effects on memory and regulatory T cells. Data came from immunoSEQ multiplex PCR; TCRdb stores just in-frame clones and leaves some out. The sample lists about 100,000 clones; 91% were seen once. Source material: CD4+ T cells sorted from blood. The receptors originated from a human donor in good health. Some clones in this sample may be carry-over from other donors' samples.

The chain joins TRBV12-5 to TRBJ2-3; D gene uncertain. Trimming took off 3 bases at V and 1 base at J, with 8 bases between the two ends. Germline CDR1 and CDR2: LGHNT and FRNRAP. The CDR3 spans 14 residues. The CDR3: CASGLGEGTDTQYF. As DNA, the CDR3 is TGTGCTAGTGGTTTAGGAGAGGGCACAGATACGCAGTATTTT.

The chain has TRBV20-1 and TRBJ2-7; D gene ambiguous. The germline gives CDR1 DFQATT, CDR2 SNEGSKA (reference sequence). The CDR3 is 11 residues long. Trimming took off 7 bases at V and 0 bases at J, with 7 bases between the two ends. In nucleotides, the CDR3 is TGCAGTGGGACCGACTCCTACGAGCAGTACTTC. This translates into CSGTDSYEQYF.

The sample holds a few counts of this clone. The chain joins TRBV25-1 to TRBJ2-3; D ambiguous. Germline V gene sequence: CDR1 MGHDK, CDR2 SYGVNS. CDR3 length: 13 amino acids. Trimming removed 8 bases from V and 2 bases from J, with 11 bases in between. The CDR3 DNA is TGTGCCAGCTCGGATAGATTCACAGATACGCAGTATTTT. Translating it yields CASSDRFTDTQYF.

The V gene is TRBV28, the J gene TRBJ2-3; 9 bases match TRBD2. V lost 5 bases to trimming and J lost 0 bases; unmatched junction nucleotides: 9. In germline, CDR1 is MDHEN, CDR2 SYDVKM. The CDR3 extends over 17 amino acids. CDR3 in amino acids: CASSGRTSVPSTDTQYF. The CDR3 nucleotides read TGTGCCAGCAGTGGTCGGACTAGCGTACCTAGCACAGATACGCAGTATTTT. Full variable domain (rest looked up from reference TRBV28 and TRBJ2-3): DVKVTQSSRYLVKRTGEKVFLECVQDMDHENMFWYRQDPGLGLRLIYFSYDVKMKEKGDIPEGYSVSREKKERFSLILESASTNQTSMYLCASSGRTSVPSTDTQYFGPGTRLTVL.

As concerns this clone: The same CDR3 also results from other DNA sequences found in this sample. This rearrangement joins TRBV18 to TRBJ2-3; D remains unclear. V dropped 0 bases and J dropped 0 bases, with 1 base sitting between them. The CDR3 runs 13 residues. The germline gives CDR1 KGHSH, CDR2 LQKENI. The CDR3 nucleotides read TGTGCCAGCTCACCACCTAGCACAGATACGCAGTATTTT. It translates to CASSPPSTDTQYF.

CDR3 bases: TGTGCCAGCGTTCCAGGGGGATCCTACGAGCAGTACTTC. It yields the protein CASVPGGSYEQYF. The rearrangement links TRBV7-9 to TRBJ2-7; TRBD1 aligns across 7 bases. Trimming took 8 bases from V and 1 from J; bases not matched to a gene: 5. CDR3 length: 13 residues. Germline CDR1 is SEHNR and CDR2 is FQNEAQ (reference sequence).

V usage is TRBV5-1 and J usage is TRBJ2-1, with D hard to call. CDR1 and CDR2 from the germline V gene are SGHRS and YFSETQ. Deletions cut 0 bases from V and 1 base from J, with 11 bases between. The CDR3 length is 16 residues. CDR3 sequence (DNA): TGCGCCAGCAGCTTGGGGGTCGACCGATCCTACAATGAGCAGTTCTTC. Translated, it gives CASSLGVDRSYNEQFF.

This rearrangement joins TRBV28 to TRBJ2-1; 10 bases are a match to TRBD2. The CDR3 spans 16 residues. J lost 15 bases, V lost 5 bases, and 19 bases had no gene match. The V gene's germline CDR1 is MDHEN and CDR2 SYDVKM. The CDR3 DNA reads as TGTGCCAGCAGTCCCATCCCTAGCGGGAGTCTAGGTAGGGGGTTCTTC. The encoded protein is CASSPIPSGSLGRGFF.

The chain has TRBV29-1 and TRBJ1-1, with D possibly matching TRBD1 (5 bases). Trimming removed 7 bases from V and 0 bases from J, with 12 bases in between. This CDR3 comprises 13 residues. CDR1 SQVTM and CDR2 ANQGSEA come from the germline V gene. CDR3 in DNA: TGCAGCGCCAAGACAGAACTGAACACTGAAGCTTTCTTT. Its protein product is CSAKTELNTEAFF.

The CDR3 sequence: CASSTDRGNYGYTF. The DNA for the CDR3 is TGTGCCAGCAGTACGGACAGGGGGAACTATGGCTACACCTTC. The chain couples TRBV2 to TRBJ1-2; 10 nucleotides line up with TRBD1. The CDR3 consists of 14 residues. The germline gives CDR1 SNHLY, CDR2 FYNNEI. The V gene end was trimmed by 5 bases and the J gene end by 2 bases; junction bases not matched to a gene: 2.

The rearrangement links TRBV19 to TRBJ2-3, with no clear D. Germline CDR1 and CDR2: LNHDA and SQIVND (reference sequence). Between the trimmed V and J ends, which lost 5 bases and 0 bases, there was a span of 6 bases. CDR3 length: 13 amino acids. The CDR3 bases are TGTGCCAGTAGTTCCGACAGCACAGATACGCAGTATTTT. This sequence encodes CASSSDSTDTQYF.

This clone has only a few counts. This sequence joins TRBV19 and TRBJ2-1, with D tentatively TRBD1 or TRBD2 (5 bases each). Germline CDR1 LNHDA, CDR2 SQIVND (reference sequence). This CDR3 contains 13 residues. V was clipped by 7 bases and J by 6 bases, with 13 bases between them. The CDR3 spells CASNLGEPNEQFF. The DNA for the CDR3 is TGTGCCAGTAACCTGGGGGAGCCCAATGAGCAGTTCTTC.

This clone has a single count. The chain couples TRBV6-5 to TRBJ1-1; D uncertain. The CDR3 sequence is 15 residues long. V was shortened by 0 bases and J by 6 bases, with 14 bases between the two germline ends. Germline V gene sequence: CDR1 MNHEY, CDR2 SVGAGI. The CDR3 reads CASSYSSRGYSEAFF. CDR3 in DNA: TGTGCCAGCAGTTACTCAAGCCGGGGTTACTCTGAAGCTTTCTTT.

V gene TRBV19 combines with J gene TRBJ1-1, with D unclear. The CDR3 spans 13 residues. From germline, CDR1 is LNHDA and CDR2 SQIVND (reference sequence). V shed 4 bases and J shed 3 bases, with 9 bases lying between them. CDR3 DNA sequence: TGTGCCAGTAGTAGCCGGGGTCACACTGAAGCTTTCTTT. It yields the protein CASSSRGHTEAFF.

CDR3: CASSEPAGQETQYF. DNA of the CDR3: TGTGCCAGCAGTGAGCCAGCCGGACAAGAGACCCAGTACTTC. The rearrangement uses TRBV6-1 and TRBJ2-5; D unclear. Trimming shortened V by 3 bases and J by 2 bases, and 10 bases separated the two germline ends. CDR3 length equals 14 residues. The V gene's germline CDR1 is MNHNS and CDR2 SASEGT.

V gene TRBV18 combines with J gene TRBJ2-1; 7 bases are shared with TRBD2. Germline CDR1 KGHSH, CDR2 LQKENI. V dropped 4 bases and J dropped 1; count of bases not matched to a gene: 1. The CDR3 is made up of 14 amino acids. The DNA for the CDR3 is TGTGCCAGCTCACGAGCGGGGTCCTACAATGAGCAGTTCTTC. It encodes CASSRAGSYNEQFF.

This chain links TRBV7-2 with TRBJ1-5; weak D call: TRBD1 (6 bases). Trimming took 5 bases from V and 0 from J, leaving 14 bases between them. Per germline, CDR1 SGHTA and CDR2 FQGNSA. The length of the CDR3 is 16 residues. The CDR3 DNA is TGTGCCAGCAGCACACCAACAGGGTATAGCAATCAGCCCCAGCATTTT. It encodes CASSTPTGYSNQPQHF. Combining the CDR3 with reference TRBV7-2 and TRBJ1-5 gives the whole variable domain GAGVSQSPSNKVTEKGKDVELRCDPISGHTALYWYRQSLGQGLEFLIYFQGNSAPDKSGLPSDRFSAERTGGSVSTLTIQRTQQEDSAVYLCASSTPTGYSNQPQHFGDGTRLSIL.

This clone came up once. The chain combines TRBV10-3 with TRBJ1-2, with D unclear. The V end was cut by 0 bases, the J end by 2 bases, with 10 bases between. Germline CDR1 reads ENHRY; CDR2 reads SYGVKD. The CDR3 has 15 residues. Written as DNA, the CDR3 is TGTGCCATCAGTGAGTCAGCCCTCCAGAACTATGGCTACACCTTC. It codes for CAISESALQNYGYTF.

CDR3 nucleotide sequence: TGTGCCGCGAATACTTACCAAGAGACCCAGTACTTC. It encodes CAANTYQETQYF. The chain employs TRBV6-1 and TRBJ2-5; no clear D. V lost 11 bases and J lost 0, with 10 bases in between. This CDR3 has 12 residues. Germline assignment: CDR1 MNHNS and CDR2 SASEGT.

This sequence joins TRBV5-6 and TRBJ1-4, with no clear D. V lost 0 bases, J lost 5 bases, and 17 bases lay in between. Per the germline V gene, CDR1 is SGHDT and CDR2 is YYEEEE. The CDR3 totals 17 residues. The CDR3, as DNA: TGTGCCAGCAGCTTGGGACATCAAACCCAAGGGAATGAAAAACTGTTTTTT. This sequence encodes CASSLGHQTQGNEKLFF.

V is TRBV19 and J is TRBJ2-1; 9 bases match TRBD2. The J segment lost 5 bases and the V segment lost 6 bases, leaving 5 bases of the junction unmatched. CDR1 and CDR2 from the germline V gene are LNHDA and SQIVND (reference sequence). The CDR3 runs to 14 residues. In nucleotides, the CDR3 is TGTGCCAGTAGGATTAGCGGGAGTGACAATGAGCAGTTCTTC. It codes for CASRISGSDNEQFF.

The genes are TRBV5-1 and TRBJ1-3; no clear D. The CDR3 totals 16 residues. Trimming cost V 0 bases and J 3 bases, with 13 bases left between them. Germline CDR1 is SGHRS and CDR2 is YFSETQ. The CDR3 spells CASSLERPALGNTIYF. DNA of the CDR3: TGCGCCAGCAGCTTGGAACGGCCAGCTCTTGGAAACACCATATATTTT.

The chain joins TRBV28 to TRBJ2-6; 7 bases are a match to TRBD1. The CDR3 is 16 residues long. V lost 3 bases, J lost 3 bases, and 5 bases stayed unmatched. Germline loops: CDR1 MDHEN, CDR2 SYDVKM. CDR3 residues: CASSLKGALGANVLTF. CDR3 nucleotides: TGTGCCAGCAGTTTGAAGGGGGCGCTTGGGGCCAACGTCCTGACTTTC.

CDR3 loop: CASSVSGTSGRPSEQYF. The CDR3 DNA sequence: TGTGCCAGCAGCGTCTCCGGGACTAGCGGGAGACCAAGCGAGCAGTACTTC. The V gene is TRBV5-5, the J gene TRBJ2-7; 14 positions match TRBD2. The CDR3 covers 17 residues. V gave up 4 bases and J gave up 6 bases; unmatched junction bases: 12. Germline V CDR1 and CDR2: SGHKS, YYEKEE (reference sequence). Together with reference TRBV5-5 and TRBJ2-7, the CDR3 gives the full variable domain: DAGVTQSPTHLIKTRGQQVTLRCSPISGHKSVSWYQQVLGQGPQFIFQYYEKEERGRGNFPDRFSARQFPNYSSELNVNALLLGDSALYLCASSVSGTSGRPSEQYFGPGTRLTVT.

The gene calls are TRBV6-5 and TRBJ2-2; D not resolved. Trimming left V 5 bases short and J 6 bases short, with 16 bases between. The germline CDR1 and CDR2 sequences are MNHEY and SVGAGI. The CDR3 length is 15 residues. The CDR3 protein is CASSPPGLRSGELFF. CDR3 bases: TGTGCCAGCAGTCCTCCGGGCCTAAGGTCCGGGGAGCTGTTTTTT.

V usage is TRBV29-1 and J usage is TRBJ2-7, with 8 bases lining up with TRBD1. The CDR3 is made up of 14 amino acids. Germline V gene data show CDR1 as SQVTM and CDR2 as ANQGSEA. J gave up 7 bases and V 5 bases, and 13 bases lay outside the gene matches. The CDR3 region is CSVIARAGGEEQYF. CDR3 DNA: TGCAGCGTTATAGCTAGGGCAGGGGGCGAAGAGCAGTACTTC.

With respect to this clone: One end of the junction does not line up with germline, which may come from a read error. This rearrangement joins TRBV28 to TRBJ2-1; 10 nucleotides line up with TRBD2. The length of the CDR3 is 13 residues. Germline V CDR1 and CDR2: MDHEN, SYDVKM. This CDR3 reads CASSVPGLAVPIF. The CDR3 DNA reads as TGTGCCAGCAGTGTTCCCGGACTAGCGGTTCCGATCTTC.

The chain carries TRBV7-3 and TRBJ2-3; 10 positions agree with TRBD2. J gave up 4 bases and V 5 bases, and 9 bases lay outside the gene matches. Germline-derived CDR1 and CDR2 are SGHTA and FQGTGA. CDR3 length: 16 residues. The CDR3 loop is CASSPGLALFADTQYF. Here the CDR3 DNA reads TGTGCCAGCAGCCCGGGACTAGCGTTGTTTGCAGATACGCAGTATTTT.

The chain uses TRBV6-5 and TRBJ1-4, with D unresolved. CDR1 is MNHEY, CDR2 SVGAGI, per germline. Trimming pared 6 bases from V and 0 bases from J, leaving 11 bases between. This CDR3 has 15 residues. The CDR3 region is CASRPGRSTNEKLFF. The CDR3 nucleotides are TGTGCCAGCAGACCTGGGCGCTCAACTAATGAAAAACTGTTTTTT.